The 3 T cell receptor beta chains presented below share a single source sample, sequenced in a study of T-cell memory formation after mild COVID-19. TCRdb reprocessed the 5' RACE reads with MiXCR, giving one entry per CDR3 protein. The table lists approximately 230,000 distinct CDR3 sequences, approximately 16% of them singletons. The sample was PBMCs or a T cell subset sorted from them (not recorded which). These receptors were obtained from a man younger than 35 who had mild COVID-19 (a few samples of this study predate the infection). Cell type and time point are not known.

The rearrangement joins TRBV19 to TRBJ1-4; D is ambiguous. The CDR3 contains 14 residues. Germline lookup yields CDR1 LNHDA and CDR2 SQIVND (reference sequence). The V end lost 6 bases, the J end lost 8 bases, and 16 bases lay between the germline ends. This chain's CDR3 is CASRKVASGEKLFF. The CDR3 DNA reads TGTGCCAGTAGAAAAGTGGCCAGCGGAGAAAAACTGTTTTTT.

CDR3 in DNA: TGTGCCAGCAGTCCAGGGGTTGTAGCCAAAAACATTCAGTACTTC. Translation gives CASSPGVVAKNIQYF. The chain joins TRBV5-5 to TRBJ2-4; the D gene is possibly TRBD1 (6 bases). CDR3 length: 15 amino acids. Trimming took 5 bases from V and 0 from J, leaving 12 bases between them. Looked up from germline, CDR1 is SGHKS and CDR2 is YYEKEE (reference sequence).

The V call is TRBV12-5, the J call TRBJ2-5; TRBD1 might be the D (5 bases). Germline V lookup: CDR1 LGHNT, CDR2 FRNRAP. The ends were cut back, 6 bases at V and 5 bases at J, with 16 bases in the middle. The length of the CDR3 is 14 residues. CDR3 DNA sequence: TGTGCTAGTGGGCCGCCAGGACAATCGGAGACCCAGTACTTC. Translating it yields CASGPPGQSETQYF. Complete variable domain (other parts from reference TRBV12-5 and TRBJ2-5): DARVTQTPRHKVTEMGQEVTMRCQPILGHNTVFWYRQTMMQGLELLAYFRNRAPLDDSGMPKDRFSAEMPDATLATLKIQPSEPRDSAVYFCASGPPGQSETQYFGPGTRLLVL.